Shown below are 14 T cell receptor beta chains from a single sample sequenced in a study of cytomegalovirus exposure and HLA in healthy donors. With 60 Vbeta and 13 Jbeta primers, the PCR was carried out. Here immunoSEQ multiplex PCR was the method, and the copy in TCRdb shows in-frame clones only, minus some. The sample has about 160,000 clones, over 70% seen once. Sequencing input: PBMCs. The receptor set was obtained from a woman aged 50 to 60 in good health and CMV-seropositive.

This clone occurred a few times. The chain is built from TRBV5-6 and TRBJ2-1; TRBD2 is a possible D gene (5 bases). Per the germline V gene, CDR1 is SGHDT and CDR2 is YYEEEE. CDR3 length: 15 amino acids. The germline V and J ends were trimmed by 2 bases and 7 bases, with 16 bases remaining between them. Here the CDR3 DNA reads TGTGCCAGCAGCTTTACGGGAATTGGAGAAAATGAGCAGTTCTTC. Protein: CASSFTGIGENEQFF.

The chain combines TRBV5-1 with TRBJ1-1, with TRBD1 as a possible D gene (6 bases). Germline V gives CDR1 SGHRS, CDR2 YFSETQ. The CDR3 has 14 residues. Trimming stripped 7 bases from V and 5 bases from J, with 18 bases between. The CDR3 spells CASRVGGAKTEAFF. In DNA form, the CDR3 reads TGCGCCAGCCGTGTCGGGGGGGCTAAGACTGAAGCTTTCTTT.

The chain uses TRBV6-5 and TRBJ2-7; tentatively, D is TRBD1 (5 bases). Germline V gene lookup returns CDR1 MNHEY and CDR2 SVGAGI. This CDR3 comprises 14 residues. The germline V and J ends were trimmed by 2 bases and 4 bases, with 12 bases remaining between them. Here the CDR3 DNA reads TGTGCCAGCAGTTACCTCCCTACAGGTTACGAGCAGTACTTC. Its protein is CASSYLPTGYEQYF.

V gene TRBV6-6 combines with J gene TRBJ2-2; 10 bases agree with TRBD1. The CDR3 covers 15 residues. The V gene end was trimmed by 8 bases and the J gene end by 3 bases; junction bases not matched to a gene: 6. CDR1 and CDR2 (germline): MNHNY, SVGAGI (reference sequence). The CDR3 DNA reads TGTGCCAGCGGCCGGGACAGGGGCGACACCGGGGAGCTGTTTTTT. Its translation is CASGRDRGDTGELFF.

This sequence joins TRBV5-4 and TRBJ2-3; D uncertain. Looked up from germline, CDR1 is SGHNT and CDR2 is YYREEE (reference sequence). The CDR3 totals 12 residues. V was pared by 6 bases and J by 6 bases, with 11 bases between. This CDR3 is CASNGYRDTQYF. CDR3 sequence (DNA): TGTGCCAGCAACGGGTATAGGGATACGCAGTATTTT.

CDR3 nucleotides: TGTGCCAGCAGCTTGGTTACAGGGGAAGGGGGCATTCAGTACTTC. Translating gives CASSLVTGEGGIQYF. This sequence joins TRBV5-6 and TRBJ2-4; 7 nucleotides line up with TRBD1. The ends lost 0 bases at V and 9 bases at J; junction bases unmatched: 9. CDR1 and CDR2 (germline): SGHDT, YYEEEE. The CDR3 totals 15 residues.

The chain joins TRBV2 to TRBJ2-7; D is unresolved. Between the trimmed V and J ends, which lost 10 bases and 0 bases, there was a span of 16 bases. Looked up from germline, CDR1 is SNHLY and CDR2 is FYNNEI. CDR3 size: 14 residues. Written as DNA, the CDR3 is TGTGCCACCAGAGGAACTACCAGCTCCTACGAGCAGTACTTC. Its translation: CATRGTTSSYEQYF.

This clone was picked up one time. J is TRBJ2-2 and V is TRBV4-1; 7 bases line up with TRBD2. The CDR3 sequence is 16 residues long. V trimming: 0 bases; J trimming: 3 bases; junction bases outside the gene matches: 4. Germline CDR1 MGHRA, CDR2 YSYEKL. CDR3 sequence reads: CASSQDGGGYTGELFF. CDR3 DNA: TGCGCCAGCAGCCAAGATGGGGGGGGGTACACCGGGGAGCTGTTTTTT.

This clone was detected a few times. This rearrangement joins TRBV6-1 to TRBJ1-2; 10 bases are a match to TRBD1. The CDR3 extends over 14 amino acids. Germline CDR1 MNHNS, CDR2 SASEGT. V lost 8 bases to trimming and J lost 2 bases; unmatched junction nucleotides: 5. The chain's CDR3 is CASSRDRGNYGYTF. Written as DNA, the CDR3 is TGTGCCAGCTCTAGGGACAGGGGAAACTATGGCTACACCTTC.

This clone was observed once. In DNA, the CDR3 is TGTGCCAGCAGCGGGGGACTAGCCACCGGGGAGCTGTTTTTT. Its protein product is CASSGGLATGELFF. V usage is TRBV9 and J usage is TRBJ2-2; 9 positions match TRBD2. Germline V gene sequence: CDR1 SGDLS, CDR2 YYNGEE. This CDR3 comprises 14 residues. J gave up 4 bases and V 3 bases, and 1 base lay outside the gene matches.

V and J are TRBV5-5 and TRBJ1-5, with D possibly TRBD1 on 6 matching bases. V lost 4 bases to trimming and J lost 10 bases, with 24 bases between them. The germline V gene has CDR1 SGHKS and CDR2 YYEKEE (reference sequence). CDR3 length equals 16 residues. The CDR3: CASSTLALGGASPQHF. CDR3 sequence (DNA): TGTGCCAGCAGCACTTTAGCTCTCGGGGGGGCATCCCCCCAGCATTTT.

The chain uses TRBV2 and TRBJ2-1; 10 bases match TRBD2. This CDR3 is built from 15 residues. Losses at the gene ends were 6 bases for V and 2 bases for J; bases not matched to a gene: 4. Germline V gives CDR1 SNHLY, CDR2 FYNNEI. The CDR3 nucleotides are TGTGCCAGCAGATGGACTAGCGGTGCCTACAATGAGCAGTTCTTC. It encodes CASRWTSGAYNEQFF.

This chain connects TRBV6-1 to TRBJ2-3, with TRBD2 matching over 9 bases. Germline CDR1 MNHNS, CDR2 SASEGT. The CDR3 contains 15 residues. V lost 2 bases and J lost 5; bases outside the gene matches: 5. Here the CDR3 reads CASSELAGRVDTQYF. The CDR3 nucleotides are TGTGCCAGCAGTGAACTAGCGGGGAGGGTAGATACGCAGTATTTT.

This clone has only a few counts. The chain uses TRBV9 and TRBJ2-2; D may be TRBD2 (6 bases). The CDR3 contains 15 residues. Between the trimmed V and J ends, which lost 0 bases and 3 bases, there was a span of 9 bases. The V gene's germline CDR1 is SGDLS and CDR2 YYNGEE. This CDR3 is CASSVGPGDTGELFF. The CDR3 DNA is TGTGCCAGCAGCGTAGGCCCGGGGGACACCGGGGAGCTGTTTTTT.